A selection of T cell receptor beta chains follows, all from one sample in a study of blood T cell repertoires in COVID-19. Method: immunoSEQ multiplex PCR; TCRdb's copy keeps in-frame clones and lacks some. The sample has more than 150,000 clones, 80% to 90% seen once. The sample consisted of peripheral blood. These receptors all stem from a middle-aged man with active or convalescent COVID-19. Both conserved end residues are part of each CDR3. Each record gives: D gene, J gene, V gene, clone size, CDR3 protein, CDR3 DNA. A D gene is named only where the DNA matches it firmly. Clone size is given for some rows only: seen once, a few or many times, or a class if the clone is expanded.

>.|TRBJ1-2|TRBV27|.
CASSLYRGAYYGYTF
TGTGCCAGCAGTTTATACCGGGGGGCTTACTATGGCTACACCTTC
>TRBD1|TRBJ1-2|TRBV30|.
CAWSVQGESGYTF
TGTGCCTGGAGTGTACAGGGGGAGTCCGGCTACACCTTC
>.|TRBJ1-6|TRBV19|.
CASSMWPDNNSPLHF
TGTGCCAGTAGTATGTGGCCCGACAATAATTCACCCCTCCACTTT
>.|TRBJ1-3|TRBV5-6|once
CASSYGIGDGNTIYF
TGTGCCAGCAGCTACGGAATAGGGGATGGAAACACCATATATTTT
>TRBD2|TRBJ2-7|TRBV19|once
CASSVAGGVYEQYF
TGTGCCTCGTCCGTAGCGGGGGGGGTCTACGAGCAGTACTTC
>.|TRBJ1-6|TRBV28|.
CASSRGGRISPLHF
TGTGCCAGCAGTCGGGGGGGAAGGATTTCACCCCTCCACTTT
>.|TRBJ2-7|TRBV10-3|.
CATSREVYEQYF
TGTGCCACCTCCAGGGAGGTCTACGAGCAGTACTTC
>.|TRBJ2-3|TRBV6-5|.
CASSRRGPQDTQYF
TGTGCCAGCTCCAGGCGGGGGCCTCAAGATACGCAGTATTTT
>TRBD1|TRBJ2-2|TRBV7-7|.
CASSLATGGTGELFF
TGTGCTAGCAGCTTAGCGACAGGGGGCACCGGGGAGCTGTTTTTT
>.|TRBJ2-2|TRBV7-9|.
CASSSAGTGELFF
TGTGCCAGCAGCTCTGCAGGGACCGGGGAGCTGTTTTTT
>TRBD1|TRBJ1-6|TRBV5-6|.
CASRGQSNSPLHF
TGTGCCAGCCGGGGACAGAGTAATTCACCCCTCCACTTT
>TRBD1|TRBJ2-3|TRBV4-3|.
CASSLGTATDTQYF
TGCGCCAGCAGCCTGGGGACAGCTACAGATACGCAGTATTTT
>.|TRBJ1-1|TRBV7-9|.
CASSFPGLNTEAFF
TGTGCCAGCAGCTTCCCAGGGCTGAACACTGAAGCTTTCTTT
>.|TRBJ2-5|TRBV27|.
CASSLLPQYQETQYF
TGTGCCAGCAGCCTCCTTCCACAGTACCAAGAGACCCAGTACTTC
>.|TRBJ2-7|TRBV27|once
CASSLGQTYEQYF
TGTGCCAGCAGTTTAGGGCAGACCTACGAGCAGTACTTC
>.|TRBJ1-2|TRBV5-4|.
CASSWIGGDYGYTF
TGTGCCAGCAGCTGGATCGGGGGGGACTATGGCTACACCTTC
>TRBD1|TRBJ2-1|TRBV7-3|once
CASSPNRGLSYNEQFF
TGTGCCAGCAGCCCGAACAGGGGGCTTTCCTACAATGAGCAGTTCTTC
>TRBD1|TRBJ1-1|TRBV29-1|.
CSVPGTGLDTEAFF
TGCAGCGTCCCCGGGACAGGGCTGGACACTGAAGCTTTCTTT
>TRBD2|TRBJ2-5|TRBV5-4|.
CASSWGGGETQYF
TGTGCCAGCAGCTGGGGGGGAGGGGAGACCCAGTACTTC
>.|TRBJ1-2|TRBV18|.
CASSFKTGRNYGYTF
TGTGCCAGCTCATTTAAAACAGGGCGCAACTATGGCTACACCTTC
>.|TRBJ2-5|TRBV18|.
CASSYREETQYF
TGTGCCAGCTCATACAGGGAAGAGACCCAGTACTTC
>TRBD1|TRBJ1-1|TRBV18|.
CASSPGQIYGEAFF
TGTGCCAGCTCACCGGGACAGATCTACGGTGAAGCTTTCTTT
>TRBD2|TRBJ2-2|TRBV28|.
CASSGGGVGTGELFF
TGTGCCAGCAGTGGCGGGGGGGTCGGCACCGGGGAGCTGTTTTTT
>TRBD2|TRBJ2-1|TRBV19|once
CASSPTRAGGYRSSYNEQFF
TGTGCCAGTAGCCCCACCCGAGCGGGGGGTTATCGCAGCTCCTACAATGAGCAGTTCTTC
>TRBD2|TRBJ2-3|TRBV6-5|.
CASRLAGGPDTQYF
TGTGCCAGCAGATTAGCGGGGGGGCCGGATACGCAGTATTTT
>TRBD1|TRBJ1-2|TRBV10-3|.
CAISPDRAGYGYTF
TGTGCCATCAGCCCGGACAGGGCGGGCTATGGCTACACCTTC
>TRBD1|TRBJ2-3|TRBV29-1|.
CSVVPPGTGVTDTQYF
TGCAGCGTTGTCCCCCCCGGGACAGGGGTCACAGATACGCAGTATTTT
>.|TRBJ2-1|TRBV5-1|.
CASSLAGRVGSSYNEQFF
TGCGCCAGCAGCTTGGCGGGGAGAGTTGGGAGCTCCTACAATGAGCAGTTCTTC
>TRBD2|TRBJ2-1|TRBV11-3|.
CASSLGSGGLSYNEQFF
TGTGCCAGCAGCTTAGGCAGCGGGGGCCTCTCCTACAATGAGCAGTTCTTC
>.|TRBJ2-5|TRBV7-3|.
CASSLFPGETQYF
TGTGCCAGCAGCTTATTTCCAGGGGAGACCCAGTACTTC
>.|TRBJ1-4|TRBV5-1|.
CASSLDPRGANEKLFF
TGCGCCAGCAGCTTGGACCCCAGGGGCGCTAATGAAAAACTGTTTTTT
>.|TRBJ1-1|TRBV7-9|.
CASSLAGDTEAFF
TGTGCCAGCAGCTTAGCAGGGGACACTGAAGCTTTCTTT
>.|TRBJ2-7|TRBV6-5|.
CASSLDGSSYEQYF
TGTGCCAGCAGTTTGGACGGGAGCTCCTACGAGCAGTACTTC
>TRBD2|TRBJ2-2|TRBV11-1|.
CASSPRGDNTGELFF
TGTGCCAGCAGCCCCCGGGGGGACAACACCGGGGAGCTGTTTTTT
>TRBD2|TRBJ2-1|TRBV7-9|.
CASSLVRDYAFF
TGTGCCAGCAGCTTAGTCCGGGACTACGCATTCTTC
>TRBD1|TRBJ2-2|TRBV30|.
CAWIDPGQGINTGELFF
TGTGCCTGGATTGACCCGGGACAGGGGATTAACACCGGGGAGCTGTTTTTT
>.|TRBJ1-2|TRBV7-8|.
CASSSLAVDYGYTF
TGTGCCAGCAGCTCCCTGGCAGTCGACTATGGCTACACCTTC
>.|TRBJ1-2|TRBV15|.
CATSREGGGYGYTF
TGTGCCACCAGCAGAGAGGGGGGAGGTTATGGCTACACCTTC
>TRBD2|TRBJ2-2|TRBV4-1|.
CASRLGLAGANTGELFF
TGCGCCAGCAGACTGGGACTAGCGGGGGCGAACACCGGGGAGCTGTTTTTT
>TRBD1|TRBJ1-1|TRBV30|once
CAWGHGRTGGTEAFF
TGTGCCTGGGGACATGGGAGGACAGGGGGCACTGAAGCTTTCTTT
>TRBD1|TRBJ1-2|TRBV2|.
CASSEGGGTAGYTF
TGTGCCAGCAGTGAGGGCGGCGGGACAGCTGGCTACACCTTC
>.|TRBJ1-1|TRBV6-1|.
CASSEAPLAVTEAFF
TGTGCCAGCAGTGAAGCCCCCTTGGCGGTCACTGAAGCTTTCTTT
>.|TRBJ2-2|TRBV7-2|.
CASSYNRPNTGELFF
TGTGCCAGCAGCTACAACAGACCGAACACCGGGGAGCTGTTTTTT
>TRBD2|TRBJ2-1|TRBV6-5|.
CASSRGGAYNEQFF
TGTGCCAGCAGCCGCGGGGGGGCGTACAATGAGCAGTTCTTC
>TRBD1|TRBJ2-3|TRBV5-6|.
CASSFGTGISTDTQYF
TGTGCCAGCAGCTTCGGGACAGGGATCTCCACAGATACGCAGTATTTT
>.|TRBJ1-6|TRBV6-1|.
CASSERTEDNSPLHF
TGTGCCAGCAGTGAACGGACAGAAGATAATTCACCCCTCCACTTT
>TRBD1|TRBJ1-3|TRBV7-2|.
CASSYRGPSGNTIYF
TGTGCCAGCAGCTACAGGGGCCCCTCTGGAAACACCATATATTTT
>TRBD1|TRBJ2-1|TRBV27|.
CASSLSQGALENEQFF
TGTGCCAGCAGTTTATCGCAGGGGGCGCTTGAGAATGAGCAGTTCTTC
>TRBD2|TRBJ2-2|TRBV30|few
CAWSPVGGDTGELFF
TGTGCCTGGAGTCCCGTGGGGGGGGACACCGGGGAGCTGTTTTTT
>TRBD2|TRBJ2-3|TRBV2|.
CASLSGGGTDTQYF
TGTGCCAGCCTTTCCGGGGGGGGCACAGATACGCAGTATTTT
>.|TRBJ1-2|TRBV27|.
CASSLVGSPDYGYTF
TGTGCCAGCAGTTTAGTGGGCAGCCCAGACTATGGCTACACCTTC
>.|TRBJ1-2|TRBV5-6|few
CASSLYGNTNYGYTF
TGTGCCAGCAGCTTGTACGGGAACACCAACTATGGCTACACCTTC
>TRBD1|TRBJ1-6|TRBV15|.
CATSRGQGFNSPLHF
TGTGCCACCAGCAGGGGACAGGGTTTTAATTCACCCCTCCACTTT
>.|TRBJ1-1|TRBV25-1|.
CASSIDTEAFF
TGTGCCAGCAGTATAGACACTGAAGCTTTCTTT
>.|TRBJ1-2|TRBV6-5|.
CASRGNYGYTF
TGTGCCAGCCGGGGAAACTATGGCTACACCTTC
>TRBD2|TRBJ2-5|TRBV28|.
CASSPTSGGPQETQYF
TGTGCCAGCAGTCCGACTAGCGGGGGACCTCAAGAGACCCAGTACTTC
>.|TRBJ2-7|TRBV6-6|.
CASSPRASGSYEQYF
TGTGCCAGCAGCCCCCGCGCCTCGGGCTCCTACGAGCAGTACTTC
>TRBD1|TRBJ1-4|TRBV11-2|.
CASSLEQGRTNEKLFF
TGTGCCAGCAGCTTAGAACAGGGGAGGACTAATGAAAAACTGTTTTTT
>.|TRBJ1-3|TRBV7-2|.
CASSDISGNTIYF
TGTGCCAGCAGCGACATATCAGGAAACACCATATATTTT
>.|TRBJ1-5|TRBV5-1|.
CASSLTGHRQPQHF
TGCGCCAGCAGCTTGACAGGGCATCGACAGCCCCAGCATTTT